The 3 T cell receptor beta chains listed next were all sequenced from one sample in a study of blood T cell repertoires in COVID-19. Assay: immunoSEQ multiplex PCR; the TCRdb copy retains only in-frame clones and omits some. The profile covers about 220,000 clones, with about 91% appearing a single time and roughly 15% taken by the ten largest. What was sequenced was PBMCs or T cells enriched from blood (not recorded which). All receptors come from a woman aged 45-65 years with acute COVID-19.

This chain joins TRBV9 and TRBJ2-2; no definite D call. This CDR3 is built from 13 residues. V shed 0 bases and J shed 5 bases, with 5 bases lying between them. Germline loops: CDR1 SGDLS, CDR2 YYNGEE. The CDR3 nucleotides are TGTGCCAGCAGCGTAGTGAGTACCGGGGAGCTGTTTTTT. Residues: CASSVVSTGELFF.

CDR3 region: CASSLAGPTLYNEQFF. CDR3 coding DNA: TGTGCCAGCAGCTTAGCGGGGCCCACACTATACAATGAGCAGTTCTTC. This chain joins TRBV7-2 and TRBJ2-1, with TRBD1 as a possible D gene (5 bases). Germline loops: CDR1 SGHTA, CDR2 FQGNSA. The CDR3 runs 16 residues. The V end lost 0 bases, the J end lost 4 bases, and 13 bases lay between the germline ends. The variable domain in full, with the rest retrieved from reference TRBV7-2 and TRBJ2-1, is GAGVSQSPSNKVTEKGKDVELRCDPISGHTALYWYRQSLGQGLEFLIYFQGNSAPDKSGLPSDRFSAERTGGSVSTLTIQRTQQEDSAVYLCASSLAGPTLYNEQFFGPGTRLTVL.

In its sample, this clone was seen once. The rearrangement joins TRBV29-1 to TRBJ1-2; the match to TRBD1 covers 7 bases. This CDR3 has 13 amino acids. CDR1 SQVTM and CDR2 ANQGSEA come from the germline V gene. The V gene end was trimmed by 6 bases and the J gene end by 6 bases; junction bases not matched to a gene: 10. Written as DNA, the CDR3 is TGCAGCGTCGTGAAGGGACAGCTACATGGCTACACCTTC. It is translated as CSVVKGQLHGYTF.